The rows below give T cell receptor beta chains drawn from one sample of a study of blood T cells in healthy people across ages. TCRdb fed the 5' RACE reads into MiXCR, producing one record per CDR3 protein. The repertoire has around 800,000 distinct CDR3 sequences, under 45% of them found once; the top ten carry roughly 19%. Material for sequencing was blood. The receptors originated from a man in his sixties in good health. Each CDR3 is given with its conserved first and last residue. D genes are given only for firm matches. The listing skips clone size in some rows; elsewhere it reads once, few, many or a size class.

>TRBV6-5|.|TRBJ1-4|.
TGTGCCAGCAGAGAAGGGGGAGTAACTAATGAAAAACTGTTTTTT
CASREGGVTNEKLFF
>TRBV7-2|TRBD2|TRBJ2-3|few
TGTGCCAGCAGCCGTTATAGCGGGGGGGTTACAGATACGCAGTATTTT
CASSRYSGGVTDTQYF
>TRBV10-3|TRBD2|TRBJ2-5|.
TGTGCCATCAGTGAAGGGACTAGCTTGGAGACCCAGTACTTC
CAISEGTSLETQYF
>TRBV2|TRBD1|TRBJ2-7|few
TGTGCCAGCAGTGAAAGGGACAGGGCCGCCGACGAGCAGTACTTC
CASSERDRAADEQYF
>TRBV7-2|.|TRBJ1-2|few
TGTGCCAGCATGGGGAAGGCTAACTATGGCTACACCTTC
CASMGKANYGYTF
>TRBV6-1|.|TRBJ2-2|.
TGTGCCAGCAGTTTAGAGAGAGGTCCATTCGGGGAGCTGTTTTTT
CASSLERGPFGELFF
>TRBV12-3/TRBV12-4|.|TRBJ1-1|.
TGTGCCAGCACCGGGAGTACCACAGAAGCTTTCTTT
CASTGSTTEAFF
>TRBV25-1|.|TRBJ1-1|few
TGTGCTTCACACGAAGGAGGTAACACTGAAGCTTTCTTT
CASHEGGNTEAFF
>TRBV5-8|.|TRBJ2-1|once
TGTGCCAGCAACAGGCAGAAATACAATGAGCAGTTCTTC
CASNRQKYNEQFF
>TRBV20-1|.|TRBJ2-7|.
TGCAGTGCTAGCGCCCTTTACAAGTCTTACGAGCAGTACTTC
CSASALYKSYEQYF
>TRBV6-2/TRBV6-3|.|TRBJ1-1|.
TGTGCCAGCAGTTTGGACACCGGAGTGGCTTTCTTT
CASSLDTGVAFF
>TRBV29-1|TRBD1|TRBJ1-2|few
TGCAGCGTTGAGGACAGGGGTGGTGGCTACACCTTC
CSVEDRGGGYTF
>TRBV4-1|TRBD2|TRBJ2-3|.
TGCGCCAGCCAAGAGGGAGGGACGGATACGCAGTATTTT
CASQEGGTDTQYF
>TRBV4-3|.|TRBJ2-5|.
TGCGCCAGCAGCCACCAACTAGAGGGCAATGAGCAGTACTTC
CASSHQLEGNEQYF
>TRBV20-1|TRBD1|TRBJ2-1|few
TGCAGTGCCTCCGGGACAGGGGCGTACAATGAGCAGTTCTTC
CSASGTGAYNEQFF
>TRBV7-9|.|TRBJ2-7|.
TGTGCCAGCAGCCCCGGGCTGGGGGACCTCTACGAGCAGTACTTC
CASSPGLGDLYEQYF
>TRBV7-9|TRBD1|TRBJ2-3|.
TGTGCCAGCAGCTCTAGGGACAGCCTAAGCGCAGATACGCAGTATTTT
CASSSRDSLSADTQYF
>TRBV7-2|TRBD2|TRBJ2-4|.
TGTGCCAGCAGCTCGGGACTAGCGAGGAAAAACGTTCAGTACTTC
CASSSGLARKNVQYF
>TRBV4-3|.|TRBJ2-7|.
TGCGTCAGCAGCCAAGCTATTACAGGAAACTACGAGCAGTACTTC
CVSSQAITGNYEQYF
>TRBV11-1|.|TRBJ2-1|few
TGTGCCAGCAGCTTGGCAGTGACGGGTGAGCAGTTCTTC
CASSLAVTGEQFF
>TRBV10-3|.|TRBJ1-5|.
TGTGCCATCAGTGGGACAGTGAATCAGCCCCAGCATTTT
CAISGTVNQPQHF
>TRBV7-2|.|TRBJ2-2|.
TGTGCCAGCAGCTTAGGCTGGACCGGGGAGCTGTTTTTT
CASSLGWTGELFF
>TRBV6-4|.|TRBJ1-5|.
TGTGCCAGCAGTGACTCAGGTGAAGGAATTGAGGGTCAGCCCCAGCATTTT
CASSDSGEGIEGQPQHF
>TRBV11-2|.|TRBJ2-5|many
TGTGCCAGCACCCTTGGCGTACAAGAGACCCAGTACTTC
CASTLGVQETQYF
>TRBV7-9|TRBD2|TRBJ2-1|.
TGTGCCAGCAGCCTCACTAACGCGGGGGGTAGCTCCTACAATGAGCAGTTCTTC
CASSLTNAGGSSYNEQFF
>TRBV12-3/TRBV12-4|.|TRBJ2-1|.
TGTGCCAGCCGTCTAAGGACTAACGGCGACGAGCAGTTCTTC
CASRLRTNGDEQFF
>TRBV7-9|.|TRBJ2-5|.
TGTGCCAGCAGCTTAAACCAAAAACAAGAGACCCAGTACTTC
CASSLNQKQETQYF
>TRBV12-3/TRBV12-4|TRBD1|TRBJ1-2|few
TGTGCCAGCAGGACAGGGCAAGGCTACACCTTC
CASRTGQGYTF
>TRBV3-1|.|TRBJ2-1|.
TGTGCCAGCAGCCAACTGGGGGGGCCTTTAGATGAGCAGTTCTTC
CASSQLGGPLDEQFF
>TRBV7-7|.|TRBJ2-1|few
TGTGCTAGCAGCCCAACGCCGGGAAAAGCGTACAATGAGCAGTTCTTC
CASSPTPGKAYNEQFF
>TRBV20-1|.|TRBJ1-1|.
TGCAGTGCTAGAGCCGGTCCGGTCGCCCCGACTGAAGCTTTCTTT
CSARAGPVAPTEAFF
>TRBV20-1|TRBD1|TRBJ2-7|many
TGCAGTGCTAGAGATCCGGGGACAGCCGGCAACTACGAGCAGTACTTC
CSARDPGTAGNYEQYF
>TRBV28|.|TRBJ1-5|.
TGTGCCGCATTAACCGGGGCCAATCAGCCCCAGCATTTT
CAALTGANQPQHF
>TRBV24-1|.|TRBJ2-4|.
TGTGCCACCAGTGACTCCCGGTATTTAGCCAAAAACATTCAGTACTTC
CATSDSRYLAKNIQYF
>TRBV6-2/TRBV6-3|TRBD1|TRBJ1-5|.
TGTGCCAGCATCCCCGGACAGGGCTGGAATCAGCCCCAGCATTTT
CASIPGQGWNQPQHF
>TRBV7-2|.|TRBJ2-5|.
TGTGTCAGCAGCTTAGGTTTTAGGAGAGAGACCCAGTACTTC
CVSSLGFRRETQYF
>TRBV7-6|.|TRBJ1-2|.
TGTGCCAGCAGCTTAGTTAATTGGCAGACATATAATACCTCAAACTTTAACTATGGCTACACCTTC
CASSLVNWQTYNTSNFNYGYTF
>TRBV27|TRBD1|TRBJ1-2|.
TGTGCCAGCAGTCAGTCTTCTAGGACAGGTGGCTATGGCTACACCTTC
CASSQSSRTGGYGYTF
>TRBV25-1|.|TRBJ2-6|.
TGTGCCACCACGGGGTCAGGAGGGGCCAACGTCCTGACTTTC
CATTGSGGANVLTF
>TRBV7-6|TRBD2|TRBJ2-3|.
TGTGCCAGCAACCTCTTGGGGGGGGATGGCACAGATACGCAGTATTTT
CASNLLGGDGTDTQYF
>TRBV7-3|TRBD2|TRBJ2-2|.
TGTGCCAGCAGCTTAAGCGGAGGGACTAGCGGGGGGTACCTTGCGAACACCGGGGAGCTGTTTTTT
CASSLSGGTSGGYLANTGELFF